These 21 T cell receptor beta chains came from one sample sequenced in a study of regulatory T cells in long-lasting Graves disease. Assembly of TCR beta libraries relied on iRepertoire HTBI primers together with Arm-PCR of CDR3 regions. TCRdb used MiXCR to reprocess the multiplex PCR reads, holding one entry per CDR3 protein. The sample comprises about 400,000 distinct CDR3 sequences, around 20% of which are singletons, and roughly 20% rests with the top ten. This sample's time point: persistent/refractory GD, antithyroid drugs over 5 years with positive TRAb. Isolated PBMC RNA provided the starting material for the TCR library. The starting material was peripheral blood mononuclear cells (PBMCs), obtained when the disease was refractory, from a patient treated with antithyroid drugs. These receptors came from a female donor with Graves disease.

The chain carries TRBV30 and TRBJ2-7; D is possibly TRBD1 (8 bases). CDR3 length: 14 amino acids. Trimming took 2 bases from V and 7 from J, leaving 18 bases between them. Germline lookup yields CDR1 GTSNPN and CDR2 SVGIG (reference sequence). In DNA, the CDR3 is TGTGCCTGGAGTAGCGGGACAGGTGTAAGAGAGCAGTACTTC. Translating gives CAWSSGTGVREQYF.

This clonotype has ten or more counts. V is TRBV11-2 and J is TRBJ1-3, with a weak D call TRBD1 (6 bases). Trimming took off 4 bases at V and 3 bases at J, with 16 bases between the two ends. Germline V gene lookup returns CDR1 SGHAT and CDR2 FQNNGV. The CDR3 loop spans 16 amino acids. CDR3 sequence: CASSSHQGSFGNTIYF. The DNA of the CDR3 is TGTGCCAGCAGCTCTCATCAGGGGTCTTTTGGAAACACCATATATTTT.

The sample holds a few counts of this clonotype. This chain links TRBV6-5 with TRBJ2-5; D perhaps matches TRBD1 (6 bases). CDR3 length: 14 residues. Trimming left V 4 bases short and J 5 bases short, with 14 bases between. CDR1 and CDR2 (germline): MNHEY, SVGAGI. The CDR3 loop is CASSSLQGSETQYF. Here the CDR3 DNA reads TGTGCCAGCAGTTCCCTACAGGGAAGCGAGACCCAGTACTTC.

There are many counts of this clonotype. This chain uses TRBV6-5 with TRBJ1-2, with D perhaps TRBD1 (5 bases). This CDR3 region has 15 residues. Germline values: CDR1 MNHEY, CDR2 SVGAGI. V lost 0 bases and J lost 3, with 11 bases in between. The chain's CDR3 is CASSYSRGLDYGYTF. CDR3 in DNA: TGTGCCAGCAGTTACTCAAGGGGCTTAGACTATGGCTACACCTTC.

This clonotype was detected a few times. The chain recombines TRBV14 with TRBJ1-5, with TRBD1 as a possible D gene (5 bases). The CDR3 has 19 amino acids. V was pared by 0 bases and J by 0 bases, with 18 bases between. Germline lookup yields CDR1 SGHDN and CDR2 FVKESK. The CDR3 sequence: CASSQDLRQGHYSNQPQHF. The CDR3, as DNA: TGTGCCAGCAGCCAAGATCTGCGGCAGGGCCATTATAGCAATCAGCCCCAGCATTTT.

For this clonotype: A much larger clone lies a single base off, so this may be a read error. The chain recombines TRBV28 with TRBJ2-4; 13 bases align to TRBD2. CDR3 size: 15 residues. Germline V lookup: CDR1 MDHEN, CDR2 SYDVKM. Unmatched junction bases numbered 4, after V lost 10 bases and J lost 1 base. CDR3 sequence reads: CANQTSGRAKNIQYF. The CDR3 nucleotides are TGTGCCAACCAGACTAGCGGGAGGGCCAAAAACATTCAGTACTTC.

This clonotype was counted ten times or more. V is TRBV7-2 and J is TRBJ2-7, with TRBD2 identical over 11 bases. V dropped 4 bases and J dropped 7; count of bases not matched to a gene: 12. The CDR3 contains 16 residues. Germline lookup yields CDR1 SGHTA and CDR2 FQGNSA. The CDR3 DNA is TGTGCCAGCAGCTCTAGCAGACTAGCGGGGAAGGGGGAGCAGTACTTC. It codes for CASSSSRLAGKGEQYF.

The genes are TRBV27 and TRBJ1-1; D ambiguous. The germline V and J ends were trimmed by 3 bases and 5 bases, with 10 bases remaining between them. Germline assignment: CDR1 MNHEY and CDR2 SMNVEV (reference sequence). The CDR3 runs to 13 residues. This chain's CDR3 is CASSFGKFTEAFF. CDR3 nucleotides: TGTGCCAGCAGTTTTGGCAAATTTACTGAAGCTTTCTTT.

Ten or more counts support this clonotype. V is TRBV29-1 and J is TRBJ1-1, with TRBD1 as a possible D gene (5 bases). The germline CDR1 and CDR2 sequences are SQVTM and ANQGSEA. This CDR3 has 17 residues. V lost 4 bases and J lost 5, with 26 bases in between. The CDR3 spells CSVGGGASATPLTEAFF. CDR3 in DNA: TGCAGCGTTGGAGGAGGGGCGTCCGCAACCCCCTTGACTGAAGCTTTCTTT.

This clonotype was seen repeatedly, ten times or more. This chain joins TRBV3-1 and TRBJ2-5, with D hard to call. The ends were cut back, 2 bases at V and 5 bases at J, with 6 bases in the middle. Germline V gene data show CDR1 as LGHDT and CDR2 as YNNKEL (reference sequence). The CDR3 spans 12 residues. The CDR3 coding sequence is TGTGCCAGCAGCCAAAGAAGGGAGACCCAGTACTTC. As protein: CASSQRRETQYF.

This clonotype turned up a few times. The genes are TRBV19 and TRBJ1-1; the D is unclear. Trimming shortened V by 5 bases and J by 7 bases, and 26 bases separated the two germline ends. The CDR3 has 17 residues. Germline CDR1 LNHDA, CDR2 SQIVND (reference sequence). CDR3 DNA sequence: TGTGCCAGTAGTTTCGGCTTCAATGACCTCGAACATGATGAAGCTTTCTTT. Residues: CASSFGFNDLEHDEAFF.

The chain has TRBV5-8 and TRBJ1-1, with D unresolved. The CDR3 length is 15 residues. Trimming took off 3 bases at V and 1 base at J, with 13 bases between the two ends. From germline, CDR1 is SGHTS and CDR2 YDEGEE. The CDR3 is CASSSRRGRNTEAFF. CDR3 bases: TGTGCCAGCAGCTCGCGGAGAGGGAGGAACACTGAAGCTTTCTTT.

J is TRBJ2-6 and V is TRBV19, with TRBD1 as a possible D gene (6 bases). CDR1 LNHDA and CDR2 SQIVND come from the germline V gene (reference sequence). This CDR3 is 15 amino acids long. V was cut by 4 bases and J by 1 base, with 8 bases left in between. The CDR3 is CASSTTGSGANVLTF. The CDR3 coding sequence is TGTGCCAGTAGTACCACAGGGTCTGGGGCCAACGTCCTGACTTTC.

This chain links TRBV2 with TRBJ2-5, with TRBD1 matching over 7 bases. The CDR3 totals 15 residues. Germline lookup yields CDR1 SNHLY and CDR2 FYNNEI. Trimming cost V 6 bases and J 4 bases; bases outside gene matches: 11. DNA of the CDR3: TGTGCCAGCAGCGACAGGGCCCGGTCGAGAGAGACCCAGTACTTC. This gives the protein CASSDRARSRETQYF.

The table lists this clonotype with many counts. The chain couples TRBV6-2 or TRBV6-3 to TRBJ2-2; weak D call: TRBD1 (6 bases). The CDR3 totals 13 residues. The V end was cut by 2 bases, the J end by 5 bases, with 6 bases between. Per germline, CDR1 MNHEY and CDR2 SVGEGT. The CDR3 DNA sequence: TGTGCCAGCAGTTACAGGGGGACCGGGGAGCTGTTTTTT. It specifies CASSYRGTGELFF.

This clonotype has at least ten counts. The chain has TRBV28 and TRBJ1-4; D remains unclear. Deletions cut 7 bases from V and 8 bases from J, with 14 bases between. The V gene's germline CDR1 is MDHEN and CDR2 SYDVKM. The CDR3 is 13 amino acids. DNA of the CDR3: TGTGCCAGCACTCGGGGTAATGGGGAAAAACTGTTTTTT. Translation: CASTRGNGEKLFF.

This clonotype was observed at least ten times. CDR3 residues: CASSLITGVVNEQYF. The CDR3 DNA is TGTGCCAGCAGCTTAATAACAGGGGTTGTCAACGAGCAGTACTTC. V and J are TRBV7-3 and TRBJ2-7; 7 bases map to TRBD1. This CDR3 is built from 15 residues. Germline V gene lookup returns CDR1 SGHTA and CDR2 FQGTGA. The junction had 8 bases not matched to a gene; V was cut back by 1 base and J by 5 bases.

This chain connects TRBV11-2 to TRBJ2-7; 9 bases map to TRBD2. Germline lookup yields CDR1 SGHAT and CDR2 FQNNGV. V gave up 5 bases and J gave up 4 bases; unmatched junction bases: 24. The CDR3 runs 20 residues. The CDR3 loop reads CASSQYIWTSVSSGGYEQYF. The CDR3, as DNA: TGTGCCAGCAGCCAGTACATATGGACTAGCGTATCTTCGGGCGGTTACGAGCAGTACTTC. Looking up the rest from reference TRBV11-2 and TRBJ2-7 gives the full variable domain: EAGVAQSPRYKIIEKRQSVAFWCNPISGHATLYWYQQILGQGPKLLIQFQNNGVVDDSQLPKDRFSAERLKGVDSTLKIQPAKLEDSAVYLCASSQYIWTSVSSGGYEQYFGPGTRLTVT.

In this sample, this clonotype turned up many times. V usage is TRBV12-3 or TRBV12-4 and J usage is TRBJ2-7; D possibly corresponds to TRBD2 (6 bases). There are 16 residues in the CDR3. V lost 3 bases, J lost 4 bases, and 19 bases lay in between. CDR3 in amino acids: CASSFRSGPGVYEQYF. The DNA for the CDR3 is TGTGCCAGCAGTTTCCGGTCAGGGCCGGGGGTGTACGAGCAGTACTTC.

This clonotype was detected a few times. The chain recombines TRBV6-1 with TRBJ2-7; D possibly corresponds to TRBD2 (5 bases). The CDR3 sequence is 15 residues long. V was clipped by 7 bases and J by 0 bases, with 16 bases between them. Germline V lookup: CDR1 MNHNS, CDR2 SASEGT. This CDR3 is CASTLRAVSSYEQYF. CDR3 coding DNA: TGTGCCAGCACCTTGAGGGCGGTGAGCTCCTACGAGCAGTACTTC.

The genes are TRBV20-1 and TRBJ2-7; TRBD2 is a possible D gene (5 bases). Between the trimmed V and J ends, which lost 6 bases and 1 base, there was a span of 19 bases. From germline, CDR1 is DFQATT and CDR2 SNEGSKA (reference sequence). The CDR3 is made up of 15 amino acids. In DNA, the CDR3 is TGCAGTGCCAACCTCCAGCGGAAGACGTCCTACGAGCAGTACTTC. As protein: CSANLQRKTSYEQYF.